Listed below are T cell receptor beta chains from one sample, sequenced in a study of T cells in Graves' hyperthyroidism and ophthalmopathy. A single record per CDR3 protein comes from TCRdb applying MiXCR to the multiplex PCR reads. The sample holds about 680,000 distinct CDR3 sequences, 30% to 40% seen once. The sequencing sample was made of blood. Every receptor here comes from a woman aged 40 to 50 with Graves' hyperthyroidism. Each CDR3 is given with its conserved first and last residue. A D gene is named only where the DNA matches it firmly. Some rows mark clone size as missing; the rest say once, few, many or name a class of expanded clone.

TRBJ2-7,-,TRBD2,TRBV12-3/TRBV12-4,TGTGCCAGCAGCCCCGGCGGGAGTTTAATCTACGAGCAGTACTTC,CASSPGGSLIYEQYF
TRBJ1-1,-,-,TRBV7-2,TGTGCCAGCAGCTTACAGGGGCGATATGCTGAAGCTTTCTTT,CASSLQGRYAEAFF
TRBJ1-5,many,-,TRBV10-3,TGTGCCATCAGTGAGGGGACGAGCCAGCATTTT,CAISEGTSQHF
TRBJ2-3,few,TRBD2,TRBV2,TGTGCCAGCAGGGCGGGAGAGCCTCCAGATACGCAGTATTTT,CASRAGEPPDTQYF
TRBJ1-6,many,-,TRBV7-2,TGTGCCAGCAGCCCATTGGGGGATTCACCCCTCCACTTT,CASSPLGDSPLHF
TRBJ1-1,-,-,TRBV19,TGTGCCACCCACCGGGGGAACACTGAAGCTTTCTTT,CATHRGNTEAFF
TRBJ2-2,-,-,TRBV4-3,TGCGCCAGCAGCCAAGATGTGGGCAGGTGGGGAAACACCGGGGAGCTGTTTTTT,CASSQDVGRWGNTGELFF
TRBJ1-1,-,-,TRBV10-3,TGTGCCATCAGTGAGCCTGGGGCGGGTGGCACTGAAGCTTTCTTT,CAISEPGAGGTEAFF
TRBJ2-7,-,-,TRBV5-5,TGTGCCAGCAACTCTCGAAGGAGGGAAGGCGAGCAGTACTTC,CASNSRRREGEQYF
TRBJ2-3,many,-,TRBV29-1,TGCAGCGTTGACGGGGGCACAGATACGCAGTATTTT,CSVDGGTDTQYF
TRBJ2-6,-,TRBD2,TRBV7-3,TGTGCCAGCAGCTCGGGACTAGCGGACGAAGGGTCTGGGGCCAACGTCCTGACTTTC,CASSSGLADEGSGANVLTF
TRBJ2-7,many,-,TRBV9,TGTGCCAGCAGCGCCGGGGAAGGGTCCTTTTACGAGCAGTACTTC,CASSAGEGSFYEQYF
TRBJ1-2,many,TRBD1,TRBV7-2,TGTGCCAGCAGCCTAGACAGGGGACGTGGCTATGGCTACACCTTC,CASSLDRGRGYGYTF
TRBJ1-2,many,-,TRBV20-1,TGCAGTGCTAGAGATCCGGGGGCGAGAAACTATGGCTACACCTTC,CSARDPGARNYGYTF
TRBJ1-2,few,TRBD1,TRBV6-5,TGTGCCAGCAGTCTACATGGGACAGGGGATTTGATGGATGGCTACACCTTC,CASSLHGTGDLMDGYTF
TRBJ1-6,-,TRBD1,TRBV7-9,TGTGCCAGCAGCTTGCAACAGGGGAATAATTCACCCCTCCACTTT,CASSLQQGNNSPLHF
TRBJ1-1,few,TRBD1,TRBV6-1,TGTGCCAGCAGGAATGACAGGGGGCCAACTGAAGCTTTCTTT,CASRNDRGPTEAFF
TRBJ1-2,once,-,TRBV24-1,TGTGCCAGCTCAGAGATTTACGGGGAAAAGTCTGGCTACACCTTC,CASSEIYGEKSGYTF
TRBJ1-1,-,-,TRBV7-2,TGTGCCAGCAGCGCCCACACTCGACGGATGAGAGGCACTGAAGCTTTCTTT,CASSAHTRRMRGTEAFF
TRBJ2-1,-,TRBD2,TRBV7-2,TGTGCCAGCAGCCCGGGACTAGCGGGAGGCTATGAGCAGTTCTTC,CASSPGLAGGYEQFF
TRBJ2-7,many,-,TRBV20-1,TGCAGTGCTAGTCTCGTTAGCTCCTACGAGCAGTACTTC,CSASLVSSYEQYF
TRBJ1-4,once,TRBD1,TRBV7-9,TGTGCCAGCAGCTTCAGTGTCGGACAGGGTCTGGACGGGGAAAAACTGTTTTTT,CASSFSVGQGLDGEKLFF
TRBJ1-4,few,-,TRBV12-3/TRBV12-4,TGTGCCAGCAGTTTAAGGGGACGTGTTGGGGAAAAACTGTTTTTT,CASSLRGRVGEKLFF
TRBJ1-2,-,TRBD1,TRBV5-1,TGCGCCAGCAGCTTTCCTCCGGGACAGCGCCAACAGGATGGCTACACCTTC,CASSFPPGQRQQDGYTF
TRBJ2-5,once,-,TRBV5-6,TGCGCCAGCAGCCGACAGGTCGATCAAGAGACCCAGTACTTC,CASSRQVDQETQYF
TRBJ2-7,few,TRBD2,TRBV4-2,TGTGCCAGCAGCCAAGTCGAGCGGGAGGGCTACGAGCAGTACTTC,CASSQVEREGYEQYF
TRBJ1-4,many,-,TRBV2,TGTGCCAGCAGTGCGGAGCGGTTTAATGAAAAACTGTTTTTT,CASSAERFNEKLFF
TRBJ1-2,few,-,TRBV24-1,TGTGCCACCAGTGATCCGGGACGCCCGGCTGGCTACACCTTC,CATSDPGRPAGYTF
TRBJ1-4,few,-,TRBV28,TGTGCCAGCAGCGAGGGGACATACCTCTCGGAAAAACTGTTTTTT,CASSEGTYLSEKLFF
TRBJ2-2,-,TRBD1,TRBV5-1,TGCGCCAGCAGCTCACGCGGACAGGTGGTTTACGGGGAGCTGTTTTTT,CASSSRGQVVYGELFF
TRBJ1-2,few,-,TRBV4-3,TGCGCCAGCAGCCCTTGGAGAGGCGGTGGCTACACCTTC,CASSPWRGGGYTF
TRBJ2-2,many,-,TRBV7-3,TGTGCCAGCAGCTTAACGGGAGCTTCCACCGGGGAGCTGTTTTTT,CASSLTGASTGELFF
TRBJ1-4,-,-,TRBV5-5,TGTGCCAGCACCATGGGGTCGGTGGGAGAACTGTTTTTT,CASTMGSVGELFF
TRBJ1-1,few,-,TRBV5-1,TGCGCCACCAAGGGGGGGTCGTCGAACACTGAAGCTTTCTTT,CATKGGSSNTEAFF
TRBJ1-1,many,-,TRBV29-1,TGCAGCGTCATGACGGAGAACACTGAAGCTTTCTTT,CSVMTENTEAFF
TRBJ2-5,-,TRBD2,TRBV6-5,TGTGCCACCGTAGCGGGTTCGAACCTCGAGGTGACCCAGTACTTC,CATVAGSNLEVTQYF
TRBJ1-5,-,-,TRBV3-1,TGTGCCAGCAGCCAAGATCTTCGGAATCAGCCCCAGCATTTT,CASSQDLRNQPQHF
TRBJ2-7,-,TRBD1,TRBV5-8,TGTGCCAGCAGCTTCCGGACAGGGGTCAACGAGCAGTACTTC,CASSFRTGVNEQYF
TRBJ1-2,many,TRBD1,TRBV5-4,TGTGCCAGCAGCGAGCGACAGGGCGAAACCTTC,CASSERQGETF
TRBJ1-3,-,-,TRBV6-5,TGTGCCAGCAGTCGGGGGGACACCATATATTTT,CASSRGDTIYF
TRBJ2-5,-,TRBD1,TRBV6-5,TGTGCCAGCAGTCGACAGGGGGAAGGGGGGACCCAGTACTTC,CASSRQGEGGTQYF
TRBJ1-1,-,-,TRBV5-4,TGTGCCAGCAGCTTGGATCGCAGGAGTAGCACTGAAGCTTTCTTT,CASSLDRRSSTEAFF
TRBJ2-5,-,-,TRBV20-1,TGCAGTGCTAGCTTTCATGGAGGGGCCGTGACCCAGGGGGAGACCCAGTACTTC,CSASFHGGAVTQGETQYF
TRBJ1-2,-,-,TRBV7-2,TGTGCCAGCAGCTTAGGGCCAGAGAAACTTGACACCTTC,CASSLGPEKLDTF
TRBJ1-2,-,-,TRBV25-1,TGTGCCTCAAGGGCAGGGGACCCTAACTATGGCTACACCTTC,CASRAGDPNYGYTF
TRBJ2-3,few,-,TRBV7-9,TGTGCCAGCAGCTTTTCGGTCGGGCCAGATACGCAGTATTTT,CASSFSVGPDTQYF
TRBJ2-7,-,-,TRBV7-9,TGTGCCAGCAGTCGTTCGAGCGGTCCAGGGTACTTC,CASSRSSGPGYF
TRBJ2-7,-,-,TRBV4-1,TGCGCCAGCAGCCATTTCCGCGGGGCTTCCTACGAGCAGTACTTC,CASSHFRGASYEQYF
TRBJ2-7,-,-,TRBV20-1,TGCAGTGGATATTACGGGGGCCTCGAGCAGTACTTC,CSGYYGGLEQYF
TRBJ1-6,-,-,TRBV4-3,TGCGCCAGCAGCCAAGATCTGATAGGGATGGACTCACCCCTCCACTTT,CASSQDLIGMDSPLHF
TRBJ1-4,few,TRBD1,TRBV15,TGTGCCACCAGCAGAGGGGACAGAGGGGAAAAACTGTTTTTT,CATSRGDRGEKLFF
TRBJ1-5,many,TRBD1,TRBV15,TGTGCCACCAGCAAAGGGACAGTCAATCAGCCCCAGCATTTT,CATSKGTVNQPQHF
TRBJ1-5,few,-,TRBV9,TGTGCCAGCAGCGCCGGGGAAAATAGCAATCAGCCCCAGCATTTT,CASSAGENSNQPQHF
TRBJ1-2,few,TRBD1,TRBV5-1,TGCGCCAGCAATATCGGGACAGGGGGCGCGAACTATGGCTACACCTTC,CASNIGTGGANYGYTF